This is a list of T cell receptor beta chains from one sample in a study of T cells expressing NK-cell markers. TCRdb re-called the 5' RACE reads; one entry per CDR3 protein, DNA not given. The data include approximately 460,000 distinct CDR3 sequences; the top ten clones carry less than 7.5%. Sample: blood T cells: a sorted CD56 or NKG2C T cell subset, CD4+ or CD8+ T cells, or bulk PBMC T cells (not recorded which). The source of these receptors is a woman between 18 and 70 years old in good health. Both conserved end residues are part of each CDR3.

TRBJ2-3	TRBV3-1	CASSPSVLAGDTDTQYF
TRBJ2-1	TRBV5-8	CASSTRVAYNEQFF
TRBJ2-1	TRBV7-2	CAEGLAPHNEQFF
TRBJ2-1	TRBV5-1	CASSLNVQGRNEQFF
TRBJ1-2	TRBV24-1	CATSDPGYGYTF
TRBJ1-1	TRBV9	CASSARVTGGGTEAFF
TRBJ2-1	TRBV20-1	CSARSGGLEQFF
TRBJ2-2	TRBV14	CASSLRQGAGELFF
TRBJ2-6	TRBV9	CASSAIHNVLTF
TRBJ2-7	TRBV4-2	CASSPSRSRRGYEQYF
TRBJ1-5	TRBV18	CASSPTGVAQHF
TRBJ2-7	TRBV20-1	CSARMVGGEQYF
TRBJ2-7	TRBV28	CASSIGDPYEQYF
TRBJ2-7	TRBV6-2/TRBV6-3	CACRSSSSYEQYF
TRBJ2-3	TRBV5-1	CASVLAGARDTQYF
TRBJ1-2	TRBV30	CAWKPNYGYTF
TRBJ2-3	TRBV30	CAWSVVSGVDTQYF
TRBJ2-2	TRBV20-1	CSARGAAGELFF
TRBJ1-6	TRBV14	CASSLHQGGSPLHF
TRBJ1-2	TRBV28	CASSLSGVYGYTF
TRBJ2-5	TRBV3-1	CASSQVQQLTQYF